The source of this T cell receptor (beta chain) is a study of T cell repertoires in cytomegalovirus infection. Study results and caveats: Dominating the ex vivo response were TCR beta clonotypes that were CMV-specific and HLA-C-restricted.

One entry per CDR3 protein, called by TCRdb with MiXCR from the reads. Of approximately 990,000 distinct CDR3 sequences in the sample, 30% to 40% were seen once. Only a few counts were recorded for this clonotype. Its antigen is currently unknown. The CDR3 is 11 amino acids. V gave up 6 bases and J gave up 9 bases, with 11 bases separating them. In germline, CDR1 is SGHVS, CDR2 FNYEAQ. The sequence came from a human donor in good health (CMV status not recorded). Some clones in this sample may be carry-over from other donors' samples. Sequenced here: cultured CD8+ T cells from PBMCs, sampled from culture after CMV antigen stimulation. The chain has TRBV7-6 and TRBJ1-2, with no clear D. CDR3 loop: CASSFSGRYTF. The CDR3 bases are TGTGCCAGCAGTTTCTCCGGGCGCTACACCTTC.